This T cell receptor (beta chain) was retrieved from a study of beta chain features in type 1 diabetes. Across the study: Researchers looked at roughly 100,000,000 sorted cells across all samples.

Sequencing targeted expressed TCRB transcripts, as all isolated RNA had been reverse transcribed. Approximately 3.9 million reads per sample were averaged for naive, central memory and regulatory samples. Produced via immunoSEQ multiplex PCR; TCRdb's table is partial and in-frame only. Here the sample spans about 9,400 clones, 75% to 85% being singletons. From germline, CDR1 is DFQATT and CDR2 SNEGSKA (reference sequence). V lost 3 bases and J lost 3, with 5 bases in between. The CDR3 runs 11 residues. As to this clone: Antigen unknown.

Study-level findings and limits: Moderate but significant shortening of TCRB CDR3s was recorded in all four CD4+ subsets from Type 1 diabetes patients.

The sequenced sample consisted of Tregs from blood. The gene calls are TRBV20-1 and TRBJ2-5, with D possibly being TRBD2 (5 bases). This sequence originates from a woman aged 18-29 years in good health. CDR3 DNA: TGCAGTGCTAGCGGGGAAGAGACCCAGTACTTC. Translated, it gives CSASGEETQYF.